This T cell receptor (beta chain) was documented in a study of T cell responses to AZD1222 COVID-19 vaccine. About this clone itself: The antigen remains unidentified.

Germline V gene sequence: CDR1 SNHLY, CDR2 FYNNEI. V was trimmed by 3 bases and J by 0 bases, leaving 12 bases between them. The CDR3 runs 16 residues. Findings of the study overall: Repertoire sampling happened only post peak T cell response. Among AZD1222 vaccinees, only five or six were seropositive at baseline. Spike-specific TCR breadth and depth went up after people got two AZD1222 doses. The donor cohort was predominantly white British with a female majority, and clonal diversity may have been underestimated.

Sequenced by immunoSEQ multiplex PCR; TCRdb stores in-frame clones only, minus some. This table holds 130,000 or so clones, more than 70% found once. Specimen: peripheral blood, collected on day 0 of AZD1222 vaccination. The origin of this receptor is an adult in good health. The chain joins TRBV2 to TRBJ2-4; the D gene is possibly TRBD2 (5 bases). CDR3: CASSEGGYLAKNIQYF. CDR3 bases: TGTGCCAGCAGTGAGGGCGGGTATCTAGCCAAAAACATTCAGTACTTC.